This TCR beta chain is from a study of T cells expressing NK-cell markers. The CDR3 runs to 13 residues. Generation of TCR beta cDNA was performed by 5'RACE template switching incorporating UMIs. Reanalyzing the 5' RACE reads, TCRdb keeps one entry per CDR3 protein, without DNA. Here the sample table reports about 260,000 distinct CDR3 sequences. The chain has TRBV12-3 or TRBV12-4 and TRBJ2-6. This TCR was sampled from a man younger than 30 in good health. Sequenced sample: blood T cells: a sorted CD56 or NKG2C T cell subset, CD4+ or CD8+ T cells, or bulk PBMC T cells (not recorded which). The CDR3: CASSQSGANVLTF.